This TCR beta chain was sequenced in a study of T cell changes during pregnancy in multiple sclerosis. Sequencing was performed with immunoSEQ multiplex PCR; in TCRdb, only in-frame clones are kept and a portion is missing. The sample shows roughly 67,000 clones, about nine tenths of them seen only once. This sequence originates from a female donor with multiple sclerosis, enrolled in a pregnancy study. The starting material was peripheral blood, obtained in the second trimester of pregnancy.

The CDR3 bases are TGTGCCAGCAGACTAGAGACCCAGTACTTC. Protein: CASRLETQYF. This rearrangement joins TRBV6-1 to TRBJ2-5; no firm D call. This CDR3 has 10 amino acids. V lost 6 bases to trimming and J lost 4 bases, with 3 bases between them. The germline V gene encodes CDR1 MNHNS and CDR2 SASEGT.